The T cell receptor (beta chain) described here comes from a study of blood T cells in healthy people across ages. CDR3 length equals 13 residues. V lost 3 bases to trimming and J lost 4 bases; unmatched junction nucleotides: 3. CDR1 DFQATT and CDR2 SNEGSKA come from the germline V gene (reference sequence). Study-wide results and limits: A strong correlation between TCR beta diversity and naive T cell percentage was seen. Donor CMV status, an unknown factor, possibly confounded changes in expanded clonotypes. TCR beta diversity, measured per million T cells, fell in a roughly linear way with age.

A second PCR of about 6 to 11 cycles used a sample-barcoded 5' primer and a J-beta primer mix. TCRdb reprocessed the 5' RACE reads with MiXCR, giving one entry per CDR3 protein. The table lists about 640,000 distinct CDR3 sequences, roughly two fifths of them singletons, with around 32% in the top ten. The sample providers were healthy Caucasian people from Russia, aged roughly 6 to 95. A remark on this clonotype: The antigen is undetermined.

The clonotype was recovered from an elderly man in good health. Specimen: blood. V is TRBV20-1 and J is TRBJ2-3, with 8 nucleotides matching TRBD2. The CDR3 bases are TGCAGTGCTAGGCTAGCGGGTCCAGATACGCAGTATTTT. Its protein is CSARLAGPDTQYF.